What follows are 18 T cell receptor beta chains derived from one specimen sequenced in a study of blood T cell repertoires in COVID-19. TCRdb's copy holds only in-frame clones and misses some; the assay was immunoSEQ multiplex PCR. The data contain more than 250,000 clones, 87% of them singletons. Sequencing was carried out using PBMCs or T cells enriched from blood (not recorded which). The receptors originated from a woman aged 40 to 55 who had recovered from COVID-19.

This rearrangement joins TRBV7-2 to TRBJ2-5; possible D gene TRBD2, 6 bases. The CDR3 runs 14 residues. The V gene's germline CDR1 is SGHTA and CDR2 FQGNSA. Deletions cut 5 bases from V and 2 bases from J, with 12 bases between. CDR3 protein: CASSVDYSQETQYF. As DNA, the CDR3 is TGTGCCAGCAGCGTGGACTATTCTCAAGAGACCCAGTACTTC.

The chain recombines TRBV7-2 with TRBJ1-2; 7 bases match TRBD1. From germline, CDR1 is SGHTA and CDR2 FQGNSA. The CDR3 has 13 amino acids. V dropped 5 bases and J dropped 3; count of bases not matched to a gene: 3. CDR3 nucleotides: TGTGCCAGCAGCAAACAGGGGCACTATGGCTACACCTTC. Encoded protein: CASSKQGHYGYTF.

CDR3 residues: CASTGTGNTGELFF. CDR3 nucleotides: TGTGCTAGTACCGGGACAGGGAACACCGGGGAGCTGTTTTTT. This chain joins TRBV7-7 and TRBJ2-2; 8 nucleotides match TRBD1. The CDR3 extends over 14 amino acids. Germline CDR1 reads SSHAT; CDR2 reads FNYEAQ (reference sequence).

This chain joins TRBV6-9 and TRBJ2-3; D not resolved. The V gene lost 10 bases and the J gene lost 2 bases, with 22 bases spanning the gap. The CDR3 totals 16 residues. The V gene's germline CDR1 is MNHGY and CDR2 SVAAGI. CDR3 sequence reads: CATISSSLQNTDTQYF. The CDR3 DNA reads TGTGCCACTATCAGCTCCTCCTTACAGAACACAGATACGCAGTATTTT.

The chain joins TRBV7-2 to TRBJ1-3; maybe TRBD1 (6 bases). Trimming stripped 3 bases from V and 10 bases from J, with 16 bases between. The V gene's germline CDR1 is SGHTA and CDR2 FQGNSA. CDR3 size: 14 residues. In DNA form, the CDR3 reads TGTGCCAGCAGCTTGGGGTTGCAGGGGACAACCATATATTTT. This encodes CASSLGLQGTTIYF.

The chain couples TRBV12-3 or TRBV12-4 to TRBJ1-1; 9 bases are a match to TRBD1. The junction had 1 base not matched to a gene; V was cut back by 2 bases and J by 6 bases. The length of the CDR3 is 13 residues. DNA of the CDR3: TGTGCCAGCAGTTTACGACAGGGGGCTGAAGCTTTCTTT. It translates to CASSLRQGAEAFF.

V is TRBV12-3 or TRBV12-4 and J is TRBJ1-1, with 8 nucleotides matching TRBD1. There are 12 residues in the CDR3. V trimming: 5 bases; J trimming: 10 bases; junction bases outside the gene matches: 6. The CDR3 DNA reads as TGTGCCAGCAGTGGCAGGACAGGGACAGCTTTCTTT. Translated: CASSGRTGTAFF.

The chain employs TRBV5-4 and TRBJ2-1, with 7 bases identical to TRBD1. The trim removed 0 bases at V and 3 bases at J, leaving 3 bases unmatched. Looked up from germline, CDR1 is SGHNT and CDR2 is YYREEE (reference sequence). CDR3 length: 15 amino acids. The CDR3 DNA follows: TGTGCCAGCAGCTTGGACCAGGGGGTCTACAATGAGCAGTTCTTC. Residues: CASSLDQGVYNEQFF.

The J gene is TRBJ2-1, the V gene TRBV27; 8 bases align to TRBD1. V lost 2 bases and J lost 8; bases outside the gene matches: 17. The length of the CDR3 is 18 residues. Germline values: CDR1 MNHEY, CDR2 SMNVEV (reference sequence). The CDR3 DNA sequence: TGTGCCAGCAGTTTAATAGGCGGGGCCAGGGGGCGCACCGATGAGCAGTTCTTC. It translates to CASSLIGGARGRTDEQFF.

This chain links TRBV28 with TRBJ2-3; a possible D gene is TRBD2 (5 bases). The V gene lost 9 bases and the J gene lost 2 bases, with 9 bases spanning the gap. The germline V gene has CDR1 MDHEN and CDR2 SYDVKM. CDR3 length: 12 residues. CDR3 DNA sequence: TGTGCCAGTGGACTGGACACAGATACGCAGTATTTT. Protein product: CASGLDTDTQYF.

The genes are TRBV3-1 (or the pseudogene TRBV3-2) and TRBJ2-7; TRBD1 agrees at 7 bases. Trimming at V came to 4 bases and at J to 5 bases, leaving 8 bases not matched to a gene. CDR3 size: 14 residues. Germline lookup yields CDR1 LGHDT and CDR2 YNNKEL (reference sequence). CDR3 sequence: CASSRAGGHHEQYF. Here the CDR3 DNA reads TGTGCCAGCAGCCGTGCAGGGGGACACCACGAGCAGTACTTC.

This chain links TRBV9 with TRBJ2-5; tentatively, D is TRBD1 (6 bases). V was shortened by 0 bases and J by 9 bases, with 21 bases between the two germline ends. Germline CDR1 reads SGDLS; CDR2 reads YYNGEE. The CDR3 has 16 amino acids. As DNA, the CDR3 is TGTGCCAGCAGCGTAGCCGGGTCAATTCGGAAGGGGGCCCAGTACTTC. This encodes CASSVAGSIRKGAQYF.

V usage is TRBV29-1 and J usage is TRBJ2-3; 10 bases line up with TRBD2. CDR1 SQVTM and CDR2 ANQGSEA come from the germline V gene. Trimming took 5 bases from V and 6 from J; bases not matched to a gene: 20. CDR3 length: 18 residues. CDR3 in amino acids: CSVTLGGGLAVAGDTQYF. CDR3 nucleotides: TGCAGCGTTACACTGGGGGGAGGACTAGCGGTAGCGGGGGATACGCAGTATTTT.

This chain links TRBV5-8 with TRBJ2-5, with 12 positions matching TRBD2. The CDR3 has 17 residues. V lost 0 bases, J lost 7 bases, and 10 bases stayed unmatched. Germline loops: CDR1 SGHTS, CDR2 YDEGEE. The CDR3 nucleotides are TGTGCCAGCAGCTTGGCCCGACTAGCGGGAGATATGGGGACCCAGTACTTC. Its protein product is CASSLARLAGDMGTQYF. Based on the CDR3 plus reference TRBV5-8 and TRBJ2-5, the full variable domain is EAGVTQSPTHLIKTRGQQATLRCSPISGHTSVYWYQQALGLGLQFLLWYDEGEERNRGNFPPRFSGRQFPNYSSELNVNALELEDSALYLCASSLARLAGDMGTQYFGPGTRLLVL.

This chain joins TRBV3-1 (or the pseudogene TRBV3-2) and TRBJ2-7; no definite D call. Germline values: CDR1 LGHDT, CDR2 YNNKEL (reference sequence). The CDR3 is made up of 15 amino acids. V was cut by 1 base and J by 0 bases, with 10 bases left in between. CDR3 in DNA: TGTGCCAGCAGCCAAGGCTACTCCCTCTCCTACGAGCAGTACTTC. It specifies CASSQGYSLSYEQYF.

The rearrangement joins TRBV7-2 to TRBJ2-7; TRBD2 matches 11 bases. The CDR3 has 14 amino acids. Germline V gene data show CDR1 as SGHTA and CDR2 as FQGNSA. The V gene end was trimmed by 3 bases and the J gene end by 3 bases; junction bases not matched to a gene: 1. Here the CDR3 DNA reads TGTGCCAGCAGCTTCGGACTAGCGGGCTACGAGCAGTACTTC. This gives the protein CASSFGLAGYEQYF.

The chain uses TRBV18 and TRBJ1-1; TRBD1 agrees at 9 bases. V lost 6 bases to trimming and J lost 1 base; unmatched junction nucleotides: 0. Germline V lookup: CDR1 KGHSH, CDR2 LQKENI. The CDR3 totals 13 residues. The DNA for the CDR3 is TGTGCCAGCTCGGGACAGGGGAACACTGAAGCTTTCTTT. This encodes CASSGQGNTEAFF.

The J gene is TRBJ2-5, the V gene TRBV6-5; 8 nucleotides agree with TRBD2. The V and J ends lost 7 bases and 5 bases, in that order; junction bases with no gene match: 9. Germline CDR1 is MNHEY and CDR2 is SVGAGI. The CDR3 is 14 amino acids. CDR3 DNA sequence: TGTGCCAGCACGGGAGGGGTTCAACGTGAGACCCAGTACTTC. This gives the protein CASTGGVQRETQYF.